Listed below are T cell receptor beta chains from one sample, sequenced in a study of CD8 T cells in ankylosing spondylitis. Using its own MiXCR run on the 5' RACE reads, TCRdb lists one record per CDR3 protein. Found here are hundreds of thousands of distinct CDR3 sequences, around 11% of them singletons; the top ten hold 0.51%. Sequenced input: blood, either unsorted or a sorted T cell fraction (not recorded which). The source of these receptors is a male donor with ankylosing spondylitis. The CDR3 runs from the conserved cysteine through the conserved F or W. The D gene is left open where the match is weak. Rows give clone size only sometimes, using once, few, many, or a class for an expanded clone.

d_call	clone_size	v_call	j_call	cdr3_nt	cdr3_aa
.	many	TRBV5-1	TRBJ2-7	TGCGCCAGCAGCCTGAGGCTGGGAGGAAGGGCCTACGAGCAGTACTTC	CASSLRLGGRAYEQYF
TRBD1	many	TRBV12-3/TRBV12-4	TRBJ1-2	TGTGCCAGCAGCAGGACAGGGAGTGGCTACACCTTC	CASSRTGSGYTF
.	many	TRBV27	TRBJ1-2	TGTGCCAGCAGTTTAACGGGGGGTCGTAGAGGCTACACCTTC	CASSLTGGRRGYTF
.	.	TRBV30	TRBJ2-1	TGTGCCTGGACCGGAACCTACAATGAGCAGTTCTTC	CAWTGTYNEQFF
TRBD1	few	TRBV5-6	TRBJ1-5	TGTGCCAGCAGCTTTGGGAGGGGGCAGCGAAATCAGCCCCAGCATTTT	CASSFGRGQRNQPQHF
.	many	TRBV12-3/TRBV12-4	TRBJ1-2	TGTGCCAGCAGTTTATTGGGGCCTAACTATGGCTACACCTTC	CASSLLGPNYGYTF
TRBD2	few	TRBV24-1	TRBJ2-5	TGTGCCACCAGTGGAGCGGGGGCAGAGACCCAGTACTTC	CATSGAGAETQYF
.	.	TRBV20-1	TRBJ2-7	TGCAGTGCTCTGGCATTCTACGAGCAGTACTTC	CSALAFYEQYF
.	.	TRBV20-1	TRBJ1-2	TGCAGTGCTAGATCCCAGGGGCATGGCTACACCTTC	CSARSQGHGYTF
.	few	TRBV15	TRBJ2-7	TGTGCCACCAGCAGAGATAGCCCTGAGCAGTACTTC	CATSRDSPEQYF
.	.	TRBV19	TRBJ1-2	TGTGCCAGTAGTCGATCGGAGATGTTATGGGGCTACACCTTC	CASSRSEMLWGYTF
.	.	TRBV20-1	TRBJ2-1	TGCAGTGCTACCAGGCGGCCCTACAATGAGCAGTTCTTC	CSATRRPYNEQFF
.	many	TRBV6-5	TRBJ2-1	TGTGCCAGCAGTTCCCCAGGGTATGAGCAGTTCTTC	CASSSPGYEQFF
.	few	TRBV20-1	TRBJ1-5	TGCAGTGCCTACAGGGTTAATCAGCCCCAGCATTTT	CSAYRVNQPQHF
.	.	TRBV6-5	TRBJ2-7	TGTGCCAGCAGTTATTCCGGGACAAGCGAGCAGTACTTC	CASSYSGTSEQYF
.	few	TRBV18	TRBJ1-2	TGTGCCAGCTCACCAGGGGTACAAGACTATGGCTACACCTTC	CASSPGVQDYGYTF
.	.	TRBV20-1	TRBJ1-2	TGCAGTGCTATAACGGCATATGGCTACACCTTC	CSAITAYGYTF
.	few	TRBV6-2/TRBV6-3	TRBJ1-2	TGTGCCAGCAGCCAGGACACCTCTACTCGCTATGGCTACACCTTC	CASSQDTSTRYGYTF